This TCR beta chain was recorded in a study of OX40 agonist ivuxolimab in advanced cancers. Study background: Dosing consisted of intravenous ivuxolimab at 0.01 to 10 mg/kg every 2 weeks. A diagnosis of hepatocellular carcinoma, melanoma, renal cell or head and neck cancer was present in dose-escalation patients.

This clone was seen a few times. Clones were sequenced by immunoSEQ multiplex PCR, and TCRdb holds only the in-frame ones, with some missing. The top ten clones hold 0.8% to 0.9% of a sample with 80,000 to 100,000 clones, 88% of them seen once. The CDR3 covers 14 residues. CDR1 is MNHNY, CDR2 SVGAGI, per germline (reference sequence). V lost 8 bases to trimming and J lost 1 base, with 14 bases between them. This TCR was sampled from an adult with an advanced solid tumor such as melanoma, head and neck, liver or kidney cancer. The chain has TRBV6-6 and TRBJ1-1, with D perhaps TRBD1 (5 bases). Source: CD4+ or CD8+ T cells sorted from blood, taken in a trial of the OX40 agonist ivuxolimab. As DNA, the CDR3 is TGTGCCAGCTTACGGGGGGAATGGAACACTGAAGCTTTCTTT. Translated: CASLRGEWNTEAFF.